This T cell receptor beta chain was retrieved from a study of blood T cell repertoires in COVID-19. Study-level background: Researchers got acute and convalescent COVID-19 samples from the United States, Italy and Spain. PBMCs, B-cell-depleted T cells, or T cells provided the cDNA or gDNA that made up the material.

The authors' processing: How many nucleated cells were present was estimated from reference gene primer amplification. Using immunoSEQ multiplex PCR, the repertoire was profiled, and TCRdb retains in-frame clones only, with some absent. V and J calls plus clone size are reproduced from that table; the DNA served to infer D and trimming. The sample carries about 240,000 clones, about 90% recorded once. CDR3 length equals 16 residues. V lost 6 bases, J lost 0 bases, and 16 bases lay in between. Germline V lookup: CDR1 ENHRY, CDR2 SYGVKD. Clinical histories supplied by participants themselves formed the basis of cohort assignment.

The chain recombines TRBV10-3 with TRBJ2-3; D is unresolved. This TCR came from a woman aged 40-49 years with acute COVID-19. What was sequenced was PBMCs or T cells enriched from blood (not recorded which). CDR3 nucleotide sequence: TGTGCCATCAGCCGCGATGCAGGTGAAAGCACAGATACGCAGTATTTT. As protein: CAISRDAGESTDTQYF.